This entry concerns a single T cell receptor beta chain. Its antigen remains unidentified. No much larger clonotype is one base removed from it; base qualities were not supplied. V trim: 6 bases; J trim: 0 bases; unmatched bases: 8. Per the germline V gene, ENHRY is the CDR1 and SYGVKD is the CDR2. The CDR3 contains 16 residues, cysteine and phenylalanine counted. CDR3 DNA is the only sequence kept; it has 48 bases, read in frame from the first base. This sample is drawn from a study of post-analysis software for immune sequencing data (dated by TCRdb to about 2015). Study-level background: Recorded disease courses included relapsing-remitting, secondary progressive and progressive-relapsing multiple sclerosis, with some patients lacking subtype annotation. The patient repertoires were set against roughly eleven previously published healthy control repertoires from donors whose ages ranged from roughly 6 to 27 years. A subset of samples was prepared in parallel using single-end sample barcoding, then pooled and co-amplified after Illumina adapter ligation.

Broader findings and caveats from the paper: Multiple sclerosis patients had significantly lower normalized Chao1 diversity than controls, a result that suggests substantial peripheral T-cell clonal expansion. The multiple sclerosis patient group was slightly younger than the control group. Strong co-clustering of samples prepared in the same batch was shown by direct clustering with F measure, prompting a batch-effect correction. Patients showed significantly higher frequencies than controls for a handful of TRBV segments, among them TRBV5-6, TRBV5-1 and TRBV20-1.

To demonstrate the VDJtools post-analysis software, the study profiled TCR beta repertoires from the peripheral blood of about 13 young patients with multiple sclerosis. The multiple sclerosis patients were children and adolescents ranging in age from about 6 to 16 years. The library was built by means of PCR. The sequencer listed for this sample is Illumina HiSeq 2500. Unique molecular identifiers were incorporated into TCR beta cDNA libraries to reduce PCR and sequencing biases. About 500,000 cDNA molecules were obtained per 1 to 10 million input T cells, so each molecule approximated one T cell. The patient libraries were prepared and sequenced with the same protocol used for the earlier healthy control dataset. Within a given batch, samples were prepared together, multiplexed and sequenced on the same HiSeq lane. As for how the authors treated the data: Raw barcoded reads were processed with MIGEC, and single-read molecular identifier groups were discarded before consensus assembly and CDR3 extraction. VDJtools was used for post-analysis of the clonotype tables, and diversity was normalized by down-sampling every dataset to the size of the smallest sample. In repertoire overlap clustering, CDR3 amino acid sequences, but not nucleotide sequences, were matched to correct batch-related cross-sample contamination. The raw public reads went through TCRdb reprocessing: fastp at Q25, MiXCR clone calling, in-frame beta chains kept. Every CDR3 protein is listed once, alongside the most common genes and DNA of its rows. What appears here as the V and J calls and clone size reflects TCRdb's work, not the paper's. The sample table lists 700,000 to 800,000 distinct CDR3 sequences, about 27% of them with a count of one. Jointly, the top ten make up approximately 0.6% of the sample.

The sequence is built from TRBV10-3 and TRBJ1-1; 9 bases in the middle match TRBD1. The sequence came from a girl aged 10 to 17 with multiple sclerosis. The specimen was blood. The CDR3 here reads CAISRGQGMMNTEAFF. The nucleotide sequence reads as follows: TGTGCCATCAGCCGAGGACAGGGGATGATGAACACTGAAGCTTTCTTT.